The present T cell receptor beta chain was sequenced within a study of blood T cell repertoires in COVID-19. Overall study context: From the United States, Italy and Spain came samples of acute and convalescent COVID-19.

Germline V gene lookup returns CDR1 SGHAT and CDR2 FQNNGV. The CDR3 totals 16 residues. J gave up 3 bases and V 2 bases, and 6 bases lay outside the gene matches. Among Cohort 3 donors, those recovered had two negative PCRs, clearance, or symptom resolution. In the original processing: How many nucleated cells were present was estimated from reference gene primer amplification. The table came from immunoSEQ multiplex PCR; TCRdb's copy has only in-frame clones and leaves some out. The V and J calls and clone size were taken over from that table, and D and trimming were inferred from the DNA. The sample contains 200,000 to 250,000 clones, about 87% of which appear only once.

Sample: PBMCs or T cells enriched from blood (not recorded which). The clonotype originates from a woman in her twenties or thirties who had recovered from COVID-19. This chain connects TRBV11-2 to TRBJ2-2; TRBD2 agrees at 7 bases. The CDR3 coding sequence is TGTGCCAGCAGCTTACTCCCAGGGAGGGACACCGGGGAGCTGTTTTTT. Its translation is CASSLLPGRDTGELFF.